One and the same sample provided the 28 T cell receptor beta chains below, sequenced in a study of cytomegalovirus exposure and HLA in healthy donors. This PCR relied on a set of 60 Vbeta primers and 13 Jbeta primers. Assay: immunoSEQ multiplex PCR; the TCRdb copy retains only in-frame clones and omits some. Here the sample spans about 130,000 clones, about 82% being singletons. Sequences were obtained from PBMCs. Source of these receptors: a man aged 30 to 39 in good health and CMV-seronegative.

This clone has more than one count but fewer than ten. The chain joins TRBV6-1 to TRBJ2-1; D remains unclear. CDR3 size: 14 residues. From germline, CDR1 is MNHNS and CDR2 SASEGT. The germline V and J ends were trimmed by 3 bases and 4 bases, with 10 bases remaining between them. The CDR3 coding sequence is TGTGCCAGCAGTGATCCTGAGAGATACAATGAGCAGTTCTTC. Protein product: CASSDPERYNEQFF.

V is TRBV7-6 and J is TRBJ2-5, with 9 positions matching TRBD1. The J call may be faulty, since TRBJ2-7 better matches the DNA end. The CDR3 runs 15 residues. The germline gives CDR1 SGHVS, CDR2 FNYEAQ. The CDR3 region is CASSYTGGASYEQYF. The CDR3 DNA reads as TGTGCCAGCAGCTATACAGGGGGCGCTTCCTACGAGCAGTACTTC.

This clone was recorded many times. V and J are TRBV4-1 and TRBJ2-6; 7 bases match TRBD2. The CDR3 runs 17 residues. With 4 bases clipped from V and 2 bases from J, the junction kept 8 bases outside the gene matches. Germline CDR1 is MGHRA and CDR2 is YSYEKL. The DNA of the CDR3 is TGCGCCAGCAGCCCGGGGGGAATAACACCTGGGGCCAACGTCCTGACTTTC. Its translation: CASSPGGITPGANVLTF.

This chain connects TRBV20-1 to TRBJ2-7, with a weak D call TRBD1 (6 bases). Germline V gene data show CDR1 as DFQATT and CDR2 as SNEGSKA (reference sequence). V gave up 3 bases and J gave up 11 bases, with 14 bases separating them. The CDR3 has 11 residues. The DNA for the CDR3 is TGCAGTGCTAGTACCGGGACATCTGAGTACTTC. The encoded protein is CSASTGTSEYF.

The chain has TRBV28 and TRBJ2-7, with 10 bases matching TRBD1. CDR3 length equals 14 residues. Germline CDR1 MDHEN, CDR2 SYDVKM. The V gene end was trimmed by 6 bases and the J gene end by 4 bases; junction bases not matched to a gene: 6. CDR3 DNA sequence: TGTGCCAGCAGGATGCGACAGGGGGCATACGAGCAGTACTTC. Translation: CASRMRQGAYEQYF. The whole variable domain, filled in from reference TRBV28 and TRBJ2-7, reads DVKVTQSSRYLVKRTGEKVFLECVQDMDHENMFWYRQDPGLGLRLIYFSYDVKMKEKGDIPEGYSVSREKKERFSLILESASTNQTSMYLCASRMRQGAYEQYFGPGTRLTVT.

The gene calls are TRBV28 and TRBJ1-1; D not resolved. CDR1 and CDR2 from the germline V gene are MDHEN and SYDVKM. CDR3 length equals 14 residues. Between the trimmed V and J ends, which lost 2 bases and 1 base, there was a span of 8 bases. The CDR3 DNA reads TGTGCCAGCAGTTTACGGGATTGGAACACTGAAGCTTTCTTT. This sequence encodes CASSLRDWNTEAFF.

This clone was recorded a few times. The gene calls are TRBV6-4 and TRBJ2-1; 9 bases are a match to TRBD2. Trimming removed 3 bases from V and 7 bases from J; junction bases left unmatched: 7. The CDR3 covers 15 residues. Germline V gene data show CDR1 as MRHNA and CDR2 as SNTAGT. The CDR3 DNA follows: TGTGCCAGCAGTGAGAGGGGCGGGGGGGCGAATGAGCAGTTCTTC. It specifies CASSERGGGANEQFF.

The gene calls are TRBV5-1 and TRBJ2-5, with D maybe TRBD1 (6 bases). The germline CDR1 and CDR2 sequences are SGHRS and YFSETQ. The CDR3 runs 15 residues. Trimming removed 4 bases at V and 2 bases at J, with 15 bases between. The CDR3 DNA reads TGCGCCAGCAGCCTACCGGGACAAGGACAAGAGACCCAGTACTTC. The encoded protein is CASSLPGQGQETQYF.

The chain joins TRBV7-8 to TRBJ1-6, with 9 bases lining up with TRBD1. Germline V lookup: CDR1 SGHVS, CDR2 FQNEAQ. This CDR3 contains 15 residues. V shed 5 bases and J 9 bases; nucleotides not matched to a gene: 8. CDR3 sequence reads: CASSRRGQGSSPLHF. CDR3 DNA: TGTGCCAGCAGCCGCAGGGGACAGGGAAGTTCACCCCTCCACTTT.

The sample holds a few counts of this clone. This chain links TRBV7-6 with TRBJ2-7, with 10 nucleotides matching TRBD1. CDR1 is SGHVS, CDR2 FNYEAQ, per germline. The CDR3 consists of 15 residues. Trimming at V came to 0 bases and at J to 1 base, leaving 0 bases not matched to a gene. CDR3: CASSLAGQGSYEQYF. The CDR3 DNA is TGTGCCAGCAGCTTAGCGGGACAGGGGTCCTACGAGCAGTACTTC.

The chain recombines TRBV28 with TRBJ1-2; possible D gene TRBD1, 6 bases. CDR1 MDHEN and CDR2 SYDVKM come from the germline V gene. The germline V and J ends were trimmed by 10 bases and 2 bases, with 14 bases remaining between them. The CDR3 covers 13 residues. CDR3 sequence reads: CATDLTGNYGYTF. The CDR3 bases are TGTGCCACCGATCTAACAGGGAACTATGGCTACACCTTC.

The chain carries TRBV6-6 and TRBJ2-7, with D possibly TRBD2 on 6 matching bases. Germline V gives CDR1 MNHNY, CDR2 SVGAGI (reference sequence). Trimming shortened V by 7 bases and J by 2 bases, and 21 bases separated the two germline ends. This CDR3 contains 16 residues. CDR3 DNA sequence: TGTGCCAGCACCCTACCCTCCGGACGGGGGACCTACGAGCAGTACTTC. This sequence encodes CASTLPSGRGTYEQYF.

This chain connects TRBV19 to TRBJ1-6; D call uncertain. With 4 bases removed from V and 0 bases from J, the gap between germline ends came to 4 bases. CDR3 length: 14 residues. CDR1 is LNHDA, CDR2 SQIVND, per germline (reference sequence). This chain's CDR3 is CASSTSSYNSPLHF. In nucleotides, the CDR3 is TGTGCCAGTAGTACGAGCTCCTATAATTCACCCCTCCACTTT. Filled out from reference TRBV19 and TRBJ1-6, the complete variable domain reads DGGITQSPKYLFRKEGQNVTLSCEQNLNHDAMYWYRQDPGQGLRLIYYSQIVNDFQKGDIAEGYSVSREKKESFPLTVTSAQKNPTAFYLCASSTSSYNSPLHFGNGTRLTVT.

The chain has TRBV15 and TRBJ1-2, with TRBD1 as a possible D gene (5 bases). Deletions cut 1 base from V and 3 bases from J, with 12 bases between. Germline V gives CDR1 LNHNV, CDR2 YYDKDF (reference sequence). This CDR3 is 15 amino acids long. The CDR3 region has the DNA TGTGCCACCAGCAGAGTAGGGGCGTATGACTATGGCTACACCTTC. Encoded protein: CATSRVGAYDYGYTF.

Here the CDR3 DNA reads TGTGCCAGCAGCCACCCCTACACTGAAGCTTTCTTT. It encodes CASSHPYTEAFF. This sequence joins TRBV14 and TRBJ1-1; D not certain. Looked up from germline, CDR1 is SGHDN and CDR2 is FVKESK. The V end lost 3 bases, the J end lost 3 bases, and 5 bases lay between the germline ends. The CDR3 length is 12 residues.

V is TRBV7-2 and J is TRBJ1-2; TRBD1 aligns across 10 bases. The length of the CDR3 is 13 residues. Germline trimming cut 4 bases from V and 8 bases from J; bases unmatched to any gene: 4. The germline CDR1 and CDR2 sequences are SGHTA and FQGNSA. This CDR3 reads CASSSDRGLGYTF. The CDR3 nucleotides are TGTGCCAGCAGCTCGGACAGGGGGTTGGGCTACACCTTC.

This sequence joins TRBV5-1 and TRBJ1-2; 12 bases match TRBD1. The germline CDR1 and CDR2 sequences are SGHRS and YFSETQ. CDR3 length: 14 amino acids. The trim removed 7 bases at V and 7 bases at J, leaving 8 bases unmatched. CDR3 sequence (DNA): TGCGCCAGCGGGGGGGACAGGGGGCAGTCTGGCTACACCTTC. Encoded protein: CASGGDRGQSGYTF.

The chain carries TRBV9 and TRBJ2-3; the D gene is possibly TRBD2 (6 bases). The CDR3 length is 15 residues. Germline V gene lookup returns CDR1 SGDLS and CDR2 YYNGEE. V was cut by 3 bases and J by 4 bases, with 15 bases left in between. CDR3 region: CASSARGSRADTQYF. CDR3 coding DNA: TGTGCCAGCAGCGCACGGGGGTCCCGTGCAGATACGCAGTATTTT.

The chain links TRBV11-2 to TRBJ2-5; TRBD2 matches at 10 bases. CDR3 length: 14 amino acids. CDR1 SGHAT and CDR2 FQNNGV come from the germline V gene. V dropped 2 bases and J dropped 5; count of bases not matched to a gene: 2. Here the CDR3 DNA reads TGTGCCAGCAGCTTAAGTAGCGGGGGGGAGACCCAGTACTTC. This sequence encodes CASSLSSGGETQYF.

J is TRBJ1-5 and V is TRBV28; 9 nucleotides line up with TRBD1. The V segment lost 3 bases and the J segment 4 bases; nucleotides outside the gene matches: 1. Germline values: CDR1 MDHEN, CDR2 SYDVKM. This CDR3 comprises 14 residues. The CDR3 loop is CASSFGTGNQPQHF. The CDR3 DNA reads as TGTGCCAGCAGTTTTGGGACAGGGAATCAGCCCCAGCATTTT.

The J gene is TRBJ2-2, the V gene TRBV27; the match to TRBD2 covers 9 bases. From germline, CDR1 is MNHEY and CDR2 SMNVEV (reference sequence). The CDR3 extends over 15 amino acids. J lost 3 bases, V lost 6 bases, and 5 bases had no gene match. The CDR3 loop reads CASRRTSDYTGELFF. Written as DNA, the CDR3 is TGTGCCAGCAGGCGGACTAGCGATTACACCGGGGAGCTGTTTTTT.

This chain uses TRBV5-4 with TRBJ2-5; maybe TRBD2 (5 bases). CDR1 and CDR2 from the germline V gene are SGHNT and YYREEE (reference sequence). The CDR3 totals 13 residues. V lost 0 bases, J lost 5 bases, and 8 bases lay in between. Here the CDR3 reads CASSLASGETQYF. The DNA of the CDR3 is TGTGCCAGCAGCTTGGCGAGCGGCGAGACCCAGTACTTC.

The rearrangement links TRBV5-5 to TRBJ2-7; 8 nucleotides line up with TRBD1. Losses at the gene ends were 2 bases for V and 2 bases for J; bases not matched to a gene: 6. Germline V gene data show CDR1 as SGHKS and CDR2 as YYEKEE (reference sequence). The CDR3 is 15 amino acids. CDR3 nucleotides: TGTGCCAGCAGCTTACAGGGGGACTCCCCCTACGAGCAGTACTTC. Translated, it gives CASSLQGDSPYEQYF.

The CDR3 DNA reads as TGTGCCTGGAGTGTCCTTAGCGGAGTAGGAGAGACCCAGTACTTC. Its translation is CAWSVLSGVGETQYF. J is TRBJ2-5 and V is TRBV30, with D possibly matching TRBD2 (6 bases). CDR1 and CDR2 (germline): GTSNPN, SVGIG (reference sequence). Trimming pared 0 bases from V and 4 bases from J, leaving 15 bases between. This CDR3 comprises 15 residues.

The J gene is TRBJ2-7, the V gene TRBV18, with TRBD1 matching over 10 bases. V lost 2 bases, J lost 2 bases, and 6 bases stayed unmatched. The CDR3 has 16 amino acids. CDR1 is KGHSH, CDR2 LQKENI, per germline. CDR3 amino acids: CASSPVTGGQTYEQYF. The CDR3 DNA follows: TGTGCCAGCTCACCAGTGACAGGGGGCCAAACCTACGAGCAGTACTTC. Combining the CDR3 with reference TRBV18 and TRBJ2-7 gives the whole variable domain NAGVMQNPRHLVRRRGQEARLRCSPMKGHSHVYWYRQLPEEGLKFMVYLQKENIIDESGMPKERFSAEFPKEGPSILRIQQVVRGDSAAYFCASSPVTGGQTYEQYFGPGTRLTVT.

The chain carries TRBV29-1 and TRBJ2-3; 9 positions match TRBD1. V lost 7 bases, J lost 1 base, and 6 bases stayed unmatched. Germline CDR1 reads SQVTM; CDR2 reads ANQGSEA. The length of the CDR3 is 14 residues. The CDR3 loop is CSGSQGARTDTQYF. Here the CDR3 DNA reads TGCAGCGGCTCACAGGGGGCCCGCACAGATACGCAGTATTTT.

V gene TRBV6-5 combines with J gene TRBJ1-1; TRBD1 agrees at 7 bases. The trim removed 4 bases at V and 2 bases at J, leaving 10 bases unmatched. The CDR3 has 16 amino acids. Looked up from germline, CDR1 is MNHEY and CDR2 is SVGAGI. This chain's CDR3 is CASSFSGQPTNTEAFF. CDR3 DNA sequence: TGTGCCAGCAGTTTCTCGGGACAGCCTACTAACACTGAAGCTTTCTTT.

V is TRBV6-1 and J is TRBJ2-2; the D gene is possibly TRBD2 (6 bases). The CDR3 runs 20 residues. Between the trimmed V and J ends, which lost 7 bases and 4 bases, there was a span of 31 bases. CDR1 MNHNS and CDR2 SASEGT come from the germline V gene. CDR3 nucleotide sequence: TGTGCCAGCAATGATATAGCGGCTCGGTCTCTCGAAGCACTCACCGGGGAGCTGTTTTTT. Translating gives CASNDIAARSLEALTGELFF.